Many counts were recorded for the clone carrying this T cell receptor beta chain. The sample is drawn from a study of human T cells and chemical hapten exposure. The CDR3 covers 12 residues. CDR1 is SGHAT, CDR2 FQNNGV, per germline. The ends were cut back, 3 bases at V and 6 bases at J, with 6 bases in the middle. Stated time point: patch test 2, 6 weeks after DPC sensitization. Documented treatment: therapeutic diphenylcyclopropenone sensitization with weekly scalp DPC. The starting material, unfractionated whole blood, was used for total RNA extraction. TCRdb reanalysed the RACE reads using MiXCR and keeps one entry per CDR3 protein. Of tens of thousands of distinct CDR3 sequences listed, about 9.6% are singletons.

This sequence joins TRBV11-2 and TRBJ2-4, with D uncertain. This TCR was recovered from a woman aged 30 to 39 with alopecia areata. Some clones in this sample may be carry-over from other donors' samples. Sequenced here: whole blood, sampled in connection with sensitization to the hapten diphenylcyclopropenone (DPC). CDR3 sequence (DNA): TGTGCCAGCAGCTTCAACCGAAACATTCAGTACTTC. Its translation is CASSFNRNIQYF.